This T cell receptor (beta chain) came from a study of cytomegalovirus exposure and HLA in healthy donors. Whole-study findings and limits: By HLA locus, TCR association rates varied in a later analysis, with DRB1 showing the most and HLA-C the fewest.

On this clone itself: Its specificity is unknown.

V lost 4 bases to trimming and J lost 15 bases, with 19 bases between them. The CDR3 has 13 residues. The germline CDR1 and CDR2 sequences are MDHEN and SYDVKM. PCR used 60 Vbeta primers and 13 Jbeta primers. Measured with immunoSEQ multiplex PCR; TCRdb has only the in-frame clones, and not every one. The repertoire holds 100,000 or so clones, with about 13% as singletons. This sequence was found in a man in his forties or fifties in good health and CMV-seropositive. The V gene is TRBV28, the J gene TRBJ1-3; D gene uncertain. Sequencing was done on a sample of PBMCs. CDR3 in amino acids: CASSSGPPQRAYF. The CDR3, as DNA: TGTGCCAGCAGTTCAGGACCTCCCCAGCGGGCATATTTT.